These 18 T cell receptor beta chains originate from one sample sequenced in a study of post-analysis software for immune sequencing data. No antigen has been assigned to these receptors. Whole-study results and caveats: Patients had higher frequencies than controls of roughly 5 TRBV segments, including TRBV5-6, TRBV5-1 and TRBV20-1.

The TCR beta cDNA libraries carried unique molecular identifiers. TCRdb recomputed calls from the PCR reads with MiXCR, one row per CDR3 protein. The sample lists hundreds of thousands of distinct CDR3 sequences; nearly 45% were seen once. Sequencing was done on a sample of blood. The receptor source for this set is a girl aged 10-17 years with multiple sclerosis.

This rearrangement joins TRBV28 to TRBJ1-4; D not resolved. The CDR3 extends over 15 amino acids. The V gene's germline CDR1 is MDHEN and CDR2 SYDVKM. The germline V and J ends were trimmed by 5 bases and 7 bases, with 17 bases remaining between them. The CDR3 reads CASSPRWQLIEKLFF. As DNA, the CDR3 is TGTGCCAGCAGTCCCAGATGGCAATTGATTGAAAAACTGTTTTTT. The full variable domain, rest sourced from reference TRBV28 and TRBJ1-4, is DVKVTQSSRYLVKRTGEKVFLECVQDMDHENMFWYRQDPGLGLRLIYFSYDVKMKEKGDIPEGYSVSREKKERFSLILESASTNQTSMYLCASSPRWQLIEKLFFGSGTQLSVL.

This clonotype showed up just a few times. This chain joins TRBV20-1 and TRBJ1-1, with unresolved D. There are 12 residues in the CDR3. Germline values: CDR1 DFQATT, CDR2 SNEGSKA (reference sequence). V lost 4 bases to trimming and J lost 1 base, with 7 bases between them. The CDR3 coding sequence is TGCAGTGCTAAGACTGAGAACACTGAAGCTTTCTTT. Translated, it gives CSAKTENTEAFF.

The chain uses TRBV28 and TRBJ2-4; TRBD2 agrees at 9 bases. The DNA end is a closer match to TRBJ2-7, so the J assignment may be wrong. Germline CDR1 reads MDHEN; CDR2 reads SYDVKM. The CDR3 has 13 amino acids. CDR3 in amino acids: CASERSGSYEQYF. CDR3 nucleotide sequence: TGTGCCAGCGAACGTAGCGGGAGCTACGAGCAGTACTTC.

Only a few counts were recorded for this clonotype. This chain connects TRBV27 to TRBJ2-1, with 13 positions matching TRBD2. The junction had 3 bases not matched to a gene; V was cut back by 5 bases and J by 2 bases. Per germline, CDR1 MNHEY and CDR2 SMNVEV (reference sequence). There are 16 residues in the CDR3. CDR3 in amino acids: CASSELAGGPYNEQFF. DNA for the CDR3: TGTGCCAGCAGTGAACTAGCGGGAGGGCCCTACAATGAGCAGTTCTTC.

The chain has TRBV9 and TRBJ2-1; the match to TRBD1 covers 10 bases. Germline CDR1 and CDR2: SGDLS and YYNGEE. J gave up 3 bases and V 4 bases, and 7 bases lay outside the gene matches. This CDR3 is built from 16 residues. CDR3 protein: CASSTDRGNLYNEQFF. CDR3 nucleotides: TGTGCCAGCAGCACGGACAGGGGGAATCTCTACAATGAGCAGTTCTTC.

The chain uses TRBV10-2 and TRBJ2-5, with D maybe TRBD2 (6 bases). This CDR3 is 15 amino acids long. Trimming pared 8 bases from V and 4 bases from J, leaving 20 bases between. CDR1 and CDR2 (germline): WSHSY, SAAADI. Here the CDR3 reads CASASGSSQGETQYF. In DNA form, the CDR3 reads TGCGCCAGCGCGTCCGGGAGCTCCCAAGGAGAGACCCAGTACTTC.

To note about this clonotype: A much larger clone differs by one base, so this may be a read error. The chain links TRBV7-2 to TRBJ2-7; TRBD2 is a possible D gene (6 bases). Deletions cut 2 bases from V and 5 bases from J, with 16 bases between. CDR3 length: 15 residues. CDR1 is SGHTA, CDR2 FQGNSA, per germline. The CDR3 DNA reads TGTGCCAGCAGCTTACCGACTATCGGGAGTAACGAGCAGTACTTC. Translated, it gives CASSLPTIGSNEQYF.

This clonotype came up a few times. The rearrangement uses TRBV7-2 and TRBJ2-3, with D tentatively TRBD1 (5 bases). The V and J ends lost 1 base and 8 bases respectively, with 7 bases between them. Germline V lookup: CDR1 SGHTA, CDR2 FQGNSA. The CDR3 loop spans 12 amino acids. CDR3 DNA: TGTGCCAGCAGCTTAGGGGGCGGTACGCAGTATTTT. This encodes CASSLGGGTQYF.

This chain connects TRBV7-9 to TRBJ2-1; the match to TRBD2 covers 13 bases. The CDR3 length is 15 residues. Germline V gene sequence: CDR1 SEHNR, CDR2 FQNEAQ (reference sequence). With V trimmed by 6 bases and J by 12 bases, 11 bases remained unmatched. The DNA of the CDR3 is TGTGCCAGCAGAAAGACTAGCGGGAGGCAACAAGGGCAGTTCTTC. Protein sequence: CASRKTSGRQQGQFF.

This chain links TRBV20-1 with TRBJ2-3; D assignment may be TRBD1 or TRBD2 (6 bases each). Germline CDR1 reads DFQATT; CDR2 reads SNEGSKA (reference sequence). The CDR3 totals 13 residues. CDR3 loop: CRVQGGDTDTQYF. CDR3 sequence (DNA): TGCAGAGTACAGGGAGGAGACACAGATACGCAGTATTTT.

This clonotype appeared a few times. V usage is TRBV20-1 and J usage is TRBJ2-4; 8 bases match TRBD1. This CDR3 has 13 residues. Per germline, CDR1 DFQATT and CDR2 SNEGSKA (reference sequence). V shed 3 bases, J shed 8 bases, and the junction held 6 bases outside the gene matches. The CDR3 sequence: CSARETGVDIQYF. The CDR3 nucleotides read TGCAGTGCTAGGGAGACAGGGGTGGACATTCAGTACTTC.

The V and J genes are TRBV2 and TRBJ1-2, with TRBD1 as a possible D gene (6 bases). The CDR3 loop spans 13 amino acids. With 7 bases removed from V and 6 bases from J, the gap between germline ends came to 15 bases. Germline V CDR1 and CDR2: SNHLY, FYNNEI. The CDR3 region has the DNA TGTGCCAGCACGGCCCAGACAGGAGATGGCTACACCTTC. Translation: CASTAQTGDGYTF.

V gene TRBV2 combines with J gene TRBJ2-7; 10 nucleotides agree with TRBD2. CDR3 length: 14 amino acids. Germline assignment: CDR1 SNHLY and CDR2 FYNNEI. J was trimmed by 2 bases and V by 6 bases; bases with no gene match: 4. CDR3 nucleotides: TGTGCCAGCAGACCCGGGACTAGCGCCTACGAGCAGTACTTC. Protein: CASRPGTSAYEQYF.

This clonotype was seen ten or more times. This chain links TRBV7-3 with TRBJ2-5; no reliable D call. Trimming shortened V by 6 bases and J by 1 base, and 9 bases separated the two germline ends. CDR1 is SGHTA, CDR2 FQGTGA, per germline. The CDR3 contains 13 residues. DNA for the CDR3: TGTGCCAGCAGTTTGGGCAGCCAAGAGACCCAGTACTTC. Encoded protein: CASSLGSQETQYF.

This clonotype occurred a few times. The chain employs TRBV19 and TRBJ2-5; the D gene is possibly TRBD2 (6 bases). TRBJ2-7 explains the end of the DNA better; the J call may be wrong. CDR1 and CDR2 from the germline V gene are LNHDA and SQIVND (reference sequence). The CDR3 has 13 amino acids. The CDR3 DNA is TGTGCCAGTAGTATAGACAGGGAGGACGAGCAGTACTTC. Translating gives CASSIDREDEQYF.

This clonotype was seen more than once but under ten times. The gene calls are TRBV28 and TRBJ2-1; D gene uncertain. The ends were cut back, 3 bases at V and 2 bases at J, with 8 bases in the middle. The CDR3 totals 14 residues. Germline V CDR1 and CDR2: MDHEN, SYDVKM. For the CDR3, the DNA is TGTGCCAGCAGTTTCCGGATGACCTACAATGAGCAGTTCTTC. It encodes CASSFRMTYNEQFF.

CDR3 amino acids: CASSFVAGDLYNEQFF. The CDR3 region has the DNA TGTGCCAGCAGCTTTGTAGCGGGAGATCTGTACAATGAGCAGTTCTTC. This chain uses TRBV7-9 with TRBJ2-1; TRBD2 agrees at 9 bases. J gave up 4 bases and V 3 bases, and 7 bases lay outside the gene matches. Germline V gene sequence: CDR1 SEHNR, CDR2 FQNEAQ (reference sequence). This CDR3 contains 16 residues. Variable domain in full (rest from reference TRBV7-9 and TRBJ2-1): DTGVSQNPRHKITKRGQNVTFRCDPISEHNRLYWYRQTLGQGPEFLTYFQNEAQLEKSRLLSDRFSAERPKGSFSTLEIQRTEQGDSAMYLCASSFVAGDLYNEQFFGPGTRLTVL.

The V call is TRBV7-9, the J call TRBJ2-7, with 7 bases identical to TRBD2. CDR1 SEHNR and CDR2 FQNEAQ come from the germline V gene (reference sequence). With V trimmed by 1 base and J by 3 bases, 6 bases remained unmatched. This CDR3 is built from 15 residues. CDR3 residues: CASSLVRGGDYEQYF. The CDR3 DNA sequence: TGTGCCAGCAGCTTAGTTCGCGGGGGAGACTACGAGCAGTACTTC.